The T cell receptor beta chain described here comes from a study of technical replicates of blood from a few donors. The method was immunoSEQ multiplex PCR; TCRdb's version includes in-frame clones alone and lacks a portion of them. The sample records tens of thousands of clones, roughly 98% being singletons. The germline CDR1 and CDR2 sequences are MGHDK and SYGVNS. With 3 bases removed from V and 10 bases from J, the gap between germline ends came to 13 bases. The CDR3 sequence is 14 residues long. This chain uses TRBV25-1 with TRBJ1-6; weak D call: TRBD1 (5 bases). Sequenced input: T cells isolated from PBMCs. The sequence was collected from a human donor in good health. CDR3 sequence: CASSDGQGGSPLHF. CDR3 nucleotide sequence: TGTGCCAGCAGTGACGGGCAGGGAGGGTCACCCCTCCACTTT. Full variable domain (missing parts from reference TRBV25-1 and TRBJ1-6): EADIYQTPRYLVIGTGKKITLECSQTMGHDKMYWYQQDPGMELHLIHYSYGVNSTEKGDLSSESTVSRIRTEHFPLTLESARPSHTSQYLCASSDGQGGSPLHFGNGTRLTVT.